Listed below are T cell receptor beta chains from one sample, sequenced in a study of blood T cell repertoires in COVID-19. Libraries were prepared by immunoSEQ multiplex PCR; TCRdb keeps only in-frame clonotypes and omits some of them. The table shows about 67,000 clones, with 80% to 90% occurring only once. Sample: peripheral blood. These receptors were taken from a man over 45 with active COVID-19. CDR3s include the opening cysteine and the closing phenylalanine or tryptophan. Each record gives: J gene, D gene, clone size, V gene, CDR3 protein, CDR3 DNA. The D gene is left open where the match is weak. Part of the rows lack a size; the others show once, few, many or a class for expanded clones.

TRBJ2-2 NA once TRBV10-2 CASSESKAQANTGELFF TGCGCCAGCAGTGAGTCGAAGGCGCAGGCTAACACCGGGGAGCTGTTTTTT
TRBJ2-7 TRBD2 NA TRBV29-1 CSARGLAGENEQYF TGCAGCGCTCGAGGACTAGCTGGAGAGAACGAGCAGTACTTC
TRBJ2-1 TRBD2 NA TRBV27 CASSLSPTFYGTSGHNEQFF TGTGCCAGCAGTTTATCGCCTACCTTCTACGGGACTAGCGGGCATAATGAGCAGTTCTTC
TRBJ2-2 TRBD2 NA TRBV5-6 CASSLLGRDTGELFF TGTGCCAGCAGCTTGCTGGGGAGGGACACCGGGGAGCTGTTTTTT
TRBJ2-1 TRBD1 NA TRBV9 CASSGGQGTYNEQFF TGTGCCAGCAGCGGGGGACAGGGGACGTACAATGAGCAGTTCTTC
TRBJ1-6 TRBD1 NA TRBV27 CASTLRDRVGNSPLHF TGTGCCAGCACCTTGAGGGACAGGGTTGGAAATTCACCCCTCCACTTT
TRBJ2-1 TRBD2 NA TRBV9 CASSVATEGLAGNNEQFF TGTGCCAGCAGCGTAGCTACGGAGGGACTAGCGGGTAACAATGAGCAGTTCTTC
TRBJ2-5 TRBD2 NA TRBV13 CASSPEEISGRRAEETQYF TGTGCCAGCAGCCCCGAAGAGATTAGCGGGCGGAGGGCCGAGGAGACCCAGTACTTC
TRBJ2-5 NA once TRBV11-2 CASSLDRGQYF TGTGCCAGCAGCTTAGACAGGGGCCAGTACTTC
TRBJ2-3 TRBD1 few TRBV18 CASSPPGQASTDTQYF TGTGCCAGCTCACCCCCAGGACAGGCTAGCACAGATACGCAGTATTTT
TRBJ2-1 NA NA TRBV28 CASSITGNEQFF TGTGCCAGCAGTATAACAGGCAATGAGCAGTTCTTC
TRBJ1-5 NA once TRBV28 CASSLQVNQPQHF TGTGCCAGCAGTTTACAGGTCAATCAGCCCCAGCATTTT
TRBJ2-5 TRBD2 NA TRBV5-4 CASSSQTSGRAQETQYF TGTGCCAGCAGCTCACAGACTAGCGGGAGGGCCCAGGAGACCCAGTACTTC
TRBJ2-7 NA NA TRBV5-4 CASSSTGTPYEQYF TGTGCCAGCAGCTCCACGGGAACACCCTACGAGCAGTACTTC
TRBJ1-1 NA NA TRBV2 CASSGRRGITEAFF TGTGCCAGCAGTGGTCGGCGAGGGATCACTGAAGCTTTCTTT
TRBJ2-2 TRBD2 NA TRBV28 CASAQGLARTGELFF TGTGCCAGCGCCCAGGGACTAGCGAGGACCGGGGAGCTGTTTTTT
TRBJ2-3 TRBD1 NA TRBV5-1 CASSFGDRRPDTQYF TGCGCCAGCAGTTTTGGGGACAGACGACCAGATACGCAGTATTTT
TRBJ2-3 NA NA TRBV5-3 CARSSDYLGSGDTQYF TGTGCCAGAAGCTCAGACTACCTGGGCAGCGGGGATACGCAGTATTTT
TRBJ2-1 NA NA TRBV5-5 CASGGRDISYNEQFF TGTGCCAGCGGGGGCCGGGACATATCCTACAATGAGCAGTTCTTC
TRBJ1-2 TRBD1 NA TRBV6-5 CASRPAGGFNGYTF TGTGCCAGCAGGCCAGCAGGGGGCTTTAATGGCTACACCTTC
TRBJ1-4 NA NA TRBV6-2/TRBV6-3 CASSYSRSEKLFF TGTGCCAGCAGTTATAGCCGGAGCGAAAAACTGTTTTTT
TRBJ1-6 TRBD1 NA TRBV18 CASAIQGAGSPLHF TGTGCCAGCGCAATACAGGGGGCAGGATCACCCCTCCACTTT
TRBJ2-7 TRBD2 NA TRBV4-3 CASSQDRLAGGPLNEQYF TGCGCCAGCAGCCAAGATAGACTAGCGGGAGGGCCTCTCAACGAGCAGTACTTC
TRBJ1-1 TRBD1 once TRBV28 CASRQGRTEAFF TGTGCCAGTCGACAGGGGCGGACTGAAGCTTTCTTT
TRBJ1-1 NA NA TRBV9 CASSVEARGNTEAFF TGTGCCAGCAGCGTAGAAGCACGGGGAAACACTGAAGCTTTCTTT
TRBJ1-1 NA few TRBV5-6 CASSLASTEAFF TGTGCCAGCAGCTTGGCTAGCACTGAAGCTTTCTTT